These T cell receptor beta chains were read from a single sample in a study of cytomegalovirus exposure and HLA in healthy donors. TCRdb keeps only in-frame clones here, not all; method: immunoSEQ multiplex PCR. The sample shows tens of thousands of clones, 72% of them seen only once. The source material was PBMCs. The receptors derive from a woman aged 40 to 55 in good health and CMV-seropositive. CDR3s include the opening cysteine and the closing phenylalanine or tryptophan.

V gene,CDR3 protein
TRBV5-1,CASSKGTSGGLYYGTDTQYF
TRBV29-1,CSVRTGTGGEKLFF
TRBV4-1,CASSQVNLIHTDTQYF
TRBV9,CASSVVEDTEAFF
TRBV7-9,CASSLSGGHYNEQFF
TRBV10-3,CAISESRGGVLNEAFF
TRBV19,CASIGTRRITEAFF
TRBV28,CASLAGGLLRNEQFF
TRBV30,CAWTLIAAGEGYTF
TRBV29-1,CSVDAGGTGNTIYF
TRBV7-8,CASSLGRGGNQPQHF